This TCR beta chain was found in a study of T cells in Graves' hyperthyroidism and ophthalmopathy. TCR beta CDR3 regions were amplified from RNA. A set of HTBI primers served as the primers for a first-round RT-PCR of the TCR CDR3. MiXCR, applied by TCRdb to the multiplex PCR reads, yields one record per CDR3 protein. The table lists 400,000 to 600,000 distinct CDR3 sequences, about 16% of them singletons. This CDR3 comprises 17 residues. Trimming took 1 base from V and 4 from J; bases not matched to a gene: 11. Germline CDR1 SGHTA, CDR2 FQGNSA. The sample holds many counts of this clonotype. The chain has TRBV7-2 and TRBJ2-3; TRBD2 agrees at 7 bases. The sequence came from a woman aged 30 to 39 with Graves' ophthalmopathy. Sequencing was carried out using blood. CDR3 sequence: CASSLGFRGSGSDTQYF. For the CDR3, the DNA is TGTGCCAGCAGCTTAGGATTCCGCGGGAGTGGCTCAGATACGCAGTATTTT. Drawing the rest from reference TRBV7-2 and TRBJ2-3, the complete variable domain is GAGVSQSPSNKVTEKGKDVELRCDPISGHTALYWYRQSLGQGLEFLIYFQGNSAPDKSGLPSDRFSAERTGGSVSTLTIQRTQQEDSAVYLCASSLGFRGSGSDTQYFGPGTRLTVL.